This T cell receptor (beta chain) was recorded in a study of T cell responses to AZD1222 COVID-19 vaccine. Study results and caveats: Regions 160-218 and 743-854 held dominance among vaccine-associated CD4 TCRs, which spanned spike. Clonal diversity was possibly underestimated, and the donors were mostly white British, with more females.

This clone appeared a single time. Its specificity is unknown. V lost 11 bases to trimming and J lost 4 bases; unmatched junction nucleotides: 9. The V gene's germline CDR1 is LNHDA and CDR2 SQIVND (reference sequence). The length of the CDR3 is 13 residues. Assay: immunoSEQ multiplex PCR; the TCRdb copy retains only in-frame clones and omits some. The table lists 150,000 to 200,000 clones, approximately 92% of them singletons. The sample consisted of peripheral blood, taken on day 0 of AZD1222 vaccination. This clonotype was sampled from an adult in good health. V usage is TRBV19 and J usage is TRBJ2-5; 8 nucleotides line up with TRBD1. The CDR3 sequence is CAPTRGQVETQYF. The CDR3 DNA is TGTGCCCCTACCAGGGGGCAGGTAGAGACCCAGTACTTC.